This T cell receptor beta chain was identified in a study of blood T cell repertoires in COVID-19. Germline values: CDR1 LNHNV, CDR2 YYDKDF (reference sequence). V lost 0 bases and J lost 6, with 8 bases in between. This CDR3 has 14 amino acids. Data came from immunoSEQ multiplex PCR; TCRdb stores just in-frame clones and leaves some out. The sample records a few hundred thousand clones, approximately 75% being singletons. The V gene is TRBV15, the J gene TRBJ1-4; D might be TRBD1 (5 bases). This clonotype was sampled from a man in his forties or fifties who had recovered from COVID-19. Sequencing was done on a sample of PBMCs or T cells enriched from blood (not recorded which). The CDR3 DNA follows: TGTGCCACCAGCAGAGATCAGGGCGATGAAAAACTGTTTTTT. Translating gives CATSRDQGDEKLFF.